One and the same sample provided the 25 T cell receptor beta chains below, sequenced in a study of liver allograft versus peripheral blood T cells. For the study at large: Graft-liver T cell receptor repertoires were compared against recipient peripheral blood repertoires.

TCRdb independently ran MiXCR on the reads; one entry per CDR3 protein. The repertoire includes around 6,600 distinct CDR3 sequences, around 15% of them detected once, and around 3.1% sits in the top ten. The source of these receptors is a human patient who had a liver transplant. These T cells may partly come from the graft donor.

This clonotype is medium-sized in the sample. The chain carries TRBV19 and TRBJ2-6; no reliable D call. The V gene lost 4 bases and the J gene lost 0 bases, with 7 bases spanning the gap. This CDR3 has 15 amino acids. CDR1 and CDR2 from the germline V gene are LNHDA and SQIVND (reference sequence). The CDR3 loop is CASSTLPSGANVLTF. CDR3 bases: TGTGCCAGTAGTACGCTTCCCTCTGGGGCCAACGTCCTGACTTTC.

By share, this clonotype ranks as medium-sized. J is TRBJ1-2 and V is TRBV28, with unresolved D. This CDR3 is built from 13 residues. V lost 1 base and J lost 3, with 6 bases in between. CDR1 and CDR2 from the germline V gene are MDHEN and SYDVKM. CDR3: CASSLSGDYGYTF. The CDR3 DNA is TGTGCCAGCAGTTTATCAGGCGACTATGGCTACACCTTC.

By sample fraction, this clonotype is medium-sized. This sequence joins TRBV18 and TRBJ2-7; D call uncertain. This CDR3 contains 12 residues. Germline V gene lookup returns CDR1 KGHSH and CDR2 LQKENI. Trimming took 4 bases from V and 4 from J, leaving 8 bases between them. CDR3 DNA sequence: TGTGCCAGCTCACAGGGCATGTACGAGCAGTACTTC. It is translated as CASSQGMYEQYF.

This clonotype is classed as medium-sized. The DNA of the CDR3 is TGTGCCAGCAGTACTACAGGGGGCGCATACGAGCAGTACTTC. This codes for CASSTTGGAYEQYF. The V gene is TRBV6-6, the J gene TRBJ2-7; TRBD1 agrees at 9 bases. Germline-derived CDR1 and CDR2 are MNHNY and SVGAGI (reference sequence). This CDR3 comprises 14 residues. Trimming removed 5 bases from V and 4 bases from J; junction bases left unmatched: 6.

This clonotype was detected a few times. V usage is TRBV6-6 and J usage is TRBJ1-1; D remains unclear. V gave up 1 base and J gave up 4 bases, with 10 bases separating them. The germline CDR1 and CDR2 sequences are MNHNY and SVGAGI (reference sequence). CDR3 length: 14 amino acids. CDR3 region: CASSYLRGGTEAFF. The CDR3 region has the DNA TGTGCCAGCAGTTACTTACGGGGTGGCACTGAAGCTTTCTTT.

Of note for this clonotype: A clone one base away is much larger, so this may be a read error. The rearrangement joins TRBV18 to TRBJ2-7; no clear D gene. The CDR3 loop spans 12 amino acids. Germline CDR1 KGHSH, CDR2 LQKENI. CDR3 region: CVSSPRPHEQYF. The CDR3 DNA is TGTGTCAGCTCACCACGCCCTCACGAGCAGTACTTC.

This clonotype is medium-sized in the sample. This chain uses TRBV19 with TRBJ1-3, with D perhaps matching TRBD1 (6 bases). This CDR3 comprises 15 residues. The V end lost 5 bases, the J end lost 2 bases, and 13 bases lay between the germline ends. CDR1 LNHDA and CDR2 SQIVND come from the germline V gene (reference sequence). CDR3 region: CASSFTGTPGNTIYF. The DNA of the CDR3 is TGTGCCAGTAGTTTCACAGGGACCCCTGGAAACACCATATATTTT.

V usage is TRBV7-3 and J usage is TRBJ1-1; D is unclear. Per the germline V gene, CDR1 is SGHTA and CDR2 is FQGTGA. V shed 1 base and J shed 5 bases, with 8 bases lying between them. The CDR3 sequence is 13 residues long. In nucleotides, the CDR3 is TGTGCCAGCAGCTTAAAACGGGAGACTGAAGCTTTCTTT. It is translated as CASSLKRETEAFF.

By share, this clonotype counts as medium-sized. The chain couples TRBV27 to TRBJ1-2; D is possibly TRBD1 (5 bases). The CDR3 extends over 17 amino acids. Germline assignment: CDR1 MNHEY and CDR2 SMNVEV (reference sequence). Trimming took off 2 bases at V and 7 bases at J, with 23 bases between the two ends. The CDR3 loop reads CASSLIGAGEDSGGYTF. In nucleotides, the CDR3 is TGTGCCAGCAGTTTAATCGGGGCAGGAGAAGATTCGGGTGGCTACACCTTC.

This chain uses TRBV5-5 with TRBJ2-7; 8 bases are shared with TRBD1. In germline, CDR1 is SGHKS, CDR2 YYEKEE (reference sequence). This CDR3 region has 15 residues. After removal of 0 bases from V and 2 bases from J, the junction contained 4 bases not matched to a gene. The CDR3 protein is CASSLASGQAYEQYF. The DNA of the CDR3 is TGTGCCAGCAGCTTGGCCTCGGGACAGGCCTACGAGCAGTACTTC.

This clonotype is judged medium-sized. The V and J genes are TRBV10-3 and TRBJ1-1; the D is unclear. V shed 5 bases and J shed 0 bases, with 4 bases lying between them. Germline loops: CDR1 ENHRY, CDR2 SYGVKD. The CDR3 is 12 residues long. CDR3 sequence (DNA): TGTGCCATCAGTCGCTTGAACACTGAAGCTTTCTTT. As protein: CAISRLNTEAFF.

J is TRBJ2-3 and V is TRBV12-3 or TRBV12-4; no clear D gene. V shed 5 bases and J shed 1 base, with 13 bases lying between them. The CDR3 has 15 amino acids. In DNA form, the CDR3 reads TGTGCCAGCAGTGCTCGGACCCTTGGCACAGATACGCAGTATTTT. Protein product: CASSARTLGTDTQYF.

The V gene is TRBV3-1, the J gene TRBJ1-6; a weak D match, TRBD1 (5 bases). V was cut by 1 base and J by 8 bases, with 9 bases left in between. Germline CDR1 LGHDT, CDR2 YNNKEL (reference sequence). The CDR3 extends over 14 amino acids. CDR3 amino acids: CASSQVIGDSPLHF. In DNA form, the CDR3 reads TGTGCCAGCAGCCAAGTGATAGGGGATTCACCCCTCCACTTT.

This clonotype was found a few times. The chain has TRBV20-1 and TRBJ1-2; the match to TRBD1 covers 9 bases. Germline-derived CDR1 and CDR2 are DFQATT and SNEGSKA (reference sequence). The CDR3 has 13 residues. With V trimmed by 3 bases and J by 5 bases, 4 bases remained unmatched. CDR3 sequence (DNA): TGCAGTGCTAGGGAACAGGGGGCTTATGGCTACACCTTC. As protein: CSAREQGAYGYTF.

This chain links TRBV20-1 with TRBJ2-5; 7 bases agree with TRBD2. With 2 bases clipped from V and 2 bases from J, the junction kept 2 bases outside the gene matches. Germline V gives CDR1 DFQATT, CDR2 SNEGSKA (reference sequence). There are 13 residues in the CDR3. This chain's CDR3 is CSARKAGQETQYF. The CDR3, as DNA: TGCAGTGCTAGAAAAGCGGGACAAGAGACCCAGTACTTC.

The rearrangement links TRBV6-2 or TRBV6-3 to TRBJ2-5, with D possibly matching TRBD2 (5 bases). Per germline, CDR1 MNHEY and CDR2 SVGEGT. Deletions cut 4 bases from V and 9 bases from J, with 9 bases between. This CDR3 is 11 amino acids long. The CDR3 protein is CASSSRAAQYF. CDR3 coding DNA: TGTGCCAGCAGTTCGAGGGCGGCCCAGTACTTC.

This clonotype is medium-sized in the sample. CDR3 amino acids: CASKLRDRDIPYEQYF. CDR3 nucleotides: TGTGCCAGCAAACTACGGGACAGGGATATACCCTACGAGCAGTACTTC. This rearrangement joins TRBV6-5 to TRBJ2-7; 9 nucleotides match TRBD1. The CDR3 length is 16 residues. Germline lookup yields CDR1 MNHEY and CDR2 SVGAGI. With 7 bases clipped from V and 2 bases from J, the junction kept 12 bases outside the gene matches.

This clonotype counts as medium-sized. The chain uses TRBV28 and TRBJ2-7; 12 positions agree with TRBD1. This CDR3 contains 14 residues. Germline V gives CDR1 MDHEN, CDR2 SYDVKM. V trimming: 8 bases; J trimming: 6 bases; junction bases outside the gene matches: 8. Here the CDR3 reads CASVRDRGLVEQYF. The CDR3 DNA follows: TGTGCCAGCGTCCGGGACAGGGGGCTTGTCGAGCAGTACTTC.

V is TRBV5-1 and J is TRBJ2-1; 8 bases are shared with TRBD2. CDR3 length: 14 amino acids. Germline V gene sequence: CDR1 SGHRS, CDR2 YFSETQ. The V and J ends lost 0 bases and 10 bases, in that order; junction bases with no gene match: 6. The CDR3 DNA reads TGCGCCAGCAGCTTGGACCGGGAGGGTGGAGAGCAGTTCTTC. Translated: CASSLDREGGEQFF.

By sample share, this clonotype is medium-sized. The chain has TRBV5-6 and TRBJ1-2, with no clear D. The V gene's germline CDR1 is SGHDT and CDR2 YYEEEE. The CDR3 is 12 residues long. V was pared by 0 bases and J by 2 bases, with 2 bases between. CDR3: CASSLGNYGYTF. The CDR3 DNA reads TGTGCCAGCAGCTTGGGAAACTATGGCTACACCTTC.

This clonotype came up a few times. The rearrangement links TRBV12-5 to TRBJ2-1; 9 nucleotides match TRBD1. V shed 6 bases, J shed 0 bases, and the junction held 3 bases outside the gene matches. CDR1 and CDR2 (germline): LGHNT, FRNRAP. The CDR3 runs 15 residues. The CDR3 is CASGTGQGSYNEQFF. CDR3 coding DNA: TGTGCTAGTGGGACGGGACAGGGCTCCTACAATGAGCAGTTCTTC. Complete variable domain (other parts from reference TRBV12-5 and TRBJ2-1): DARVTQTPRHKVTEMGQEVTMRCQPILGHNTVFWYRQTMMQGLELLAYFRNRAPLDDSGMPKDRFSAEMPDATLATLKIQPSEPRDSAVYFCASGTGQGSYNEQFFGPGTRLTVL.

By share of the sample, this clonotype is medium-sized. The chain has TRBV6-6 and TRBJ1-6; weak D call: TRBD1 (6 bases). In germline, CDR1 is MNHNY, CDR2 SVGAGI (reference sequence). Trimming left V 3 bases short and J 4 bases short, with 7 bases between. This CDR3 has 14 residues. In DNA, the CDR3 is TGTGCCAGCAGTTATACAGGGTATAATTCACCCCTCCACTTT. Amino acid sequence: CASSYTGYNSPLHF.

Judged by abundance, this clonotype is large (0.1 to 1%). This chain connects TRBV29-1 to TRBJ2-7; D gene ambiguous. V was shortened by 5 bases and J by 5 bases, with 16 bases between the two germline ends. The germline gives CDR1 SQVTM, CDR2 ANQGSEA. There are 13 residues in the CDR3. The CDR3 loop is CSVRADPQDEQYF. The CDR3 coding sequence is TGCAGCGTTAGGGCCGACCCCCAGGACGAGCAGTACTTC.

The CDR3: CASSLTQETQYF. The CDR3 nucleotides read TGTGCCAGCAGTCTCACCCAAGAGACCCAGTACTTC. The chain links TRBV2 to TRBJ2-5, with D unresolved. Trimming shortened V by 5 bases and J by 1 base, and 5 bases separated the two germline ends. Germline lookup yields CDR1 SNHLY and CDR2 FYNNEI. This CDR3 contains 12 residues.

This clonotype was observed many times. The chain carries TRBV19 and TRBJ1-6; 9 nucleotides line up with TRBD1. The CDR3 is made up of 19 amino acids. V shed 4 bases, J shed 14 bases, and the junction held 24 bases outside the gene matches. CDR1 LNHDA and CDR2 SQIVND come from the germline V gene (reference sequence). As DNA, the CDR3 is TGTGCCAGTAGTACCTTCAAAGACAGGGGGTTCCGGCCCGACCCCACCCTCCACTTT. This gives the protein CASSTFKDRGFRPDPTLHF.